Given below is one T cell receptor beta chain in context. This sample is drawn from a study of blood T cell repertoires in COVID-19. Study background: Material from acute and convalescent COVID-19 was sourced from the United States, Italy and Spain.

Germline-derived CDR1 and CDR2 are SGHNT and YYREEE (reference sequence). This CDR3 has 13 residues. V gave up 7 bases and J gave up 1 base, with 11 bases separating them. Original data processing: Estimated nucleated cell counts came from reference gene primer amplification. Clones were read by immunoSEQ multiplex PCR, and TCRdb kept only the in-frame ones, dropping some. That table supplies the V and J calls and clone size; D and trimming were determined from the DNA. This sample yields about 52,000 clones, of which approximately 84% are seen a single time; approximately 15% belongs to the top ten.

Sequenced sample: peripheral blood. The rearrangement joins TRBV5-4 to TRBJ2-5; D may be TRBD2 (6 bases). This clonotype was sampled from a human donor with active COVID-19. The donor label of this sample is uncertain. The CDR3 protein is CASRAGIQETQYF. The CDR3 nucleotides read TGTGCCAGCCGGGCGGGGATCCAAGAGACCCAGTACTTC.